This T cell receptor beta chain was sequenced in a study of shared clonotypes between healthy human individuals. General study results and limits: A reduction in generation probabilities was seen for non-shared clonotypes relative to those shared by all four donors.

Naive CD8 cells lacked CD45RO and underwent positive selection for CCR7, leaving out terminally differentiated effector memory CD45RA+ cells. A word on this clone: What it binds is unknown. Other DNA sequences of this sample code for an identical CDR3.

The germline V gene encodes CDR1 LNHDA and CDR2 SQIVND (reference sequence). The CDR3 covers 13 residues. The junction had 4 bases not matched to a gene; V was cut back by 4 bases and J by 4 bases. Every subset had its genomic DNA shared out evenly among several immunoSEQ plates. The repertoire was sequenced with immunoSEQ multiplex PCR; TCRdb's copy has only in-frame clones and lacks some. The top ten clones hold more than 0.95% of a sample with around 2,000,000 clones, around 96% of them seen once. The sample consisted of naive CD8+ T cells sorted from blood. The TCR sequence derives from a young man in good health. The chain has TRBV19 and TRBJ2-7, with 7 bases identical to TRBD1. CDR3 DNA: TGTGCCAGTAGTAACCGACAGGGATACGAGCAGTACTTC. It specifies CASSNRQGYEQYF.